These T cell receptor beta chains were read from a single sample in a study of blood T cells in healthy people across ages. Each CDR3 protein is one row after TCRdb ran MiXCR on the 5' RACE reads. Among 540,000 or so distinct CDR3 sequences, approximately 30% were seen once, and the ten largest hold about 18%. Sequencing used blood. Receptor source: a woman aged 65 to 85 in good health. The CDR3 runs from the conserved cysteine through the conserved F or W. D genes are given only for firm matches. Part of the rows lack a size; the others show once, few, many or a class for expanded clones.

CDR3 length: 15; D gene: TRBD1; clone size: NA; J gene: TRBJ1-2; V gene: TRBV4-3; CDR3 protein: CASSHISGGQDGYTF; CDR3 DNA: TGCGCCAGCAGCCATATTTCAGGGGGCCAGGATGGCTACACCTTC
CDR3 length: 15; D gene: TRBD2; clone size: NA; J gene: TRBJ2-5; V gene: TRBV20-1; CDR3 protein: CSAGDSGGAQETQYF; CDR3 DNA: TGCAGTGCAGGGGATAGCGGGGGGGCCCAAGAGACCCAGTACTTC
CDR3 length: 15; D gene: NA; clone size: NA; J gene: TRBJ1-2; V gene: TRBV4-2; CDR3 protein: CASSQGELANYGYTF; CDR3 DNA: TGTGCCAGCAGCCAGGGAGAACTCGCTAACTATGGCTACACCTTC
CDR3 length: 18; D gene: TRBD2; clone size: few; J gene: TRBJ2-5; V gene: TRBV20-1; CDR3 protein: CSARGLISGGDTQETQYF; CDR3 DNA: TGCAGTGCTAGAGGTCTTATTAGCGGGGGAGATACTCAAGAGACCCAGTACTTC
CDR3 length: 15; D gene: NA; clone size: few; J gene: TRBJ2-1; V gene: TRBV15; CDR3 protein: CATSRDLEQGTEQFF; CDR3 DNA: TGTGCCACCAGCAGAGACCTTGAACAGGGCACTGAGCAGTTCTTC
CDR3 length: 15; D gene: TRBD2; clone size: many; J gene: TRBJ2-5; V gene: TRBV5-1; CDR3 protein: CASKRSGGTQETQYF; CDR3 DNA: TGCGCCAGCAAACGAAGCGGGGGCACCCAAGAGACCCAGTACTTC
CDR3 length: 15; D gene: NA; clone size: NA; J gene: TRBJ2-3; V gene: TRBV7-9; CDR3 protein: CASSLGTPLTDTQYF; CDR3 DNA: TGTGCCAGCAGCTTAGGGACACCCCTCACAGATACGCAGTATTTT
CDR3 length: 14; D gene: NA; clone size: NA; J gene: TRBJ1-2; V gene: TRBV27; CDR3 protein: CASSFKGTLQGSTF; CDR3 DNA: TGTGCCAGCAGTTTTAAGGGAACCTTACAGGGATCCACCTTC
CDR3 length: 13; D gene: NA; clone size: many; J gene: TRBJ2-7; V gene: TRBV29-1; CDR3 protein: CSAGTSVAYEQYF; CDR3 DNA: TGCAGCGCCGGGACATCGGTGGCCTACGAGCAGTACTTC
CDR3 length: 16; D gene: NA; clone size: few; J gene: TRBJ2-1; V gene: TRBV7-8; CDR3 protein: CASSLMRGGPVSEQFF; CDR3 DNA: TGTGCCAGCAGCTTAATGCGAGGGGGGCCGGTGTCTGAGCAGTTCTTC
CDR3 length: 13; D gene: NA; clone size: NA; J gene: TRBJ2-5; V gene: TRBV3-1; CDR3 protein: CASSLIARETQYF; CDR3 DNA: TGTGCCAGCAGCCTTATTGCGAGGGAGACCCAGTACTTC
CDR3 length: 18; D gene: NA; clone size: NA; J gene: TRBJ1-5; V gene: TRBV2; CDR3 protein: CASTTHPMGRGAVQPQHF; CDR3 DNA: TGTGCCAGCACGACTCACCCCATGGGGCGGGGGGCGGTTCAGCCCCAGCATTTT
CDR3 length: 12; D gene: NA; clone size: few; J gene: TRBJ1-2; V gene: TRBV12-5; CDR3 protein: CASGLAGNGYTF; CDR3 DNA: TGTGCTAGTGGTTTGGCCGGCAATGGCTACACCTTC
CDR3 length: 15; D gene: TRBD1; clone size: NA; J gene: TRBJ1-5; V gene: TRBV20-1; CDR3 protein: CSAAGGTVKNQPQHF; CDR3 DNA: TGCAGTGCTGCCGGAGGGACAGTCAAGAATCAGCCCCAGCATTTT
CDR3 length: 12; D gene: TRBD1; clone size: NA; J gene: TRBJ1-2; V gene: TRBV7-9; CDR3 protein: CASNRDSYGYTF; CDR3 DNA: TGTGCCAGCAACCGGGACAGCTATGGCTACACCTTC
CDR3 length: 15; D gene: TRBD1; clone size: NA; J gene: TRBJ1-1; V gene: TRBV6-6; CDR3 protein: CASSSPGQQNTEAFF; CDR3 DNA: TGTGCCAGCAGCTCCCCGGGACAGCAGAACACTGAAGCTTTCTTT
CDR3 length: 16; D gene: NA; clone size: few; J gene: TRBJ1-2; V gene: TRBV9; CDR3 protein: CASSPLGGRVLCGYTF; CDR3 DNA: TGTGCCAGCAGCCCCCTGGGGGGCAGGGTTTTATGTGGCTACACCTTC
CDR3 length: 14; D gene: NA; clone size: few; J gene: TRBJ1-6; V gene: TRBV5-6; CDR3 protein: CASSFRDFKSPLHF; CDR3 DNA: TGTGCCAGCAGCTTCCGGGACTTCAAGTCACCCCTCCACTTT
CDR3 length: 15; D gene: TRBD2; clone size: NA; J gene: TRBJ2-1; V gene: TRBV2; CDR3 protein: CASCAQRGAYNEQFF; CDR3 DNA: TGTGCCAGCTGTGCCCAGCGGGGGGCTTACAATGAGCAGTTCTTC
CDR3 length: 15; D gene: NA; clone size: NA; J gene: TRBJ2-1; V gene: TRBV4-3; CDR3 protein: CASSQDLLLVNEQFF; CDR3 DNA: TGCGCCAGCAGCCAAGATTTGCTGCTGGTCAATGAGCAGTTCTTC
CDR3 length: 17; D gene: NA; clone size: few; J gene: TRBJ1-4; V gene: TRBV4-1; CDR3 protein: CASSQGAEGRTLEKLFF; CDR3 DNA: TGCGCCAGCAGCCAAGGTGCGGAAGGACGGACTCTTGAAAAACTGTTTTTT
CDR3 length: 13; D gene: NA; clone size: few; J gene: TRBJ1-3; V gene: TRBV12-3/TRBV12-4; CDR3 protein: CASSAIRGNTIYF; CDR3 DNA: TGTGCCAGCAGTGCCATCCGGGGAAACACCATATATTTT
CDR3 length: 11; D gene: NA; clone size: NA; J gene: TRBJ2-4; V gene: TRBV6-2/TRBV6-3; CDR3 protein: CTSSYVDRVYF; CDR3 DNA: TGTACCAGCAGTTACGTAGACAGAGTGTACTTC
CDR3 length: 13; D gene: NA; clone size: few; J gene: TRBJ1-4; V gene: TRBV5-1; CDR3 protein: CASSLDKNEKLFF; CDR3 DNA: TGCGCCAGCAGCTTAGACAAGAATGAAAAACTGTTTTTT
CDR3 length: 13; D gene: NA; clone size: few; J gene: TRBJ2-7; V gene: TRBV7-2; CDR3 protein: CATKKGFVYEQYF; CDR3 DNA: TGTGCCACCAAAAAGGGGTTTGTCTACGAGCAGTACTTC
CDR3 length: 16; D gene: TRBD2; clone size: NA; J gene: TRBJ2-7; V gene: TRBV28; CDR3 protein: CASSFIAGGSPYEQYF; CDR3 DNA: TGTGCCAGCAGTTTCATAGCGGGAGGTTCGCCCTACGAGCAGTACTTC
CDR3 length: 14; D gene: NA; clone size: NA; J gene: TRBJ2-7; V gene: TRBV3-1; CDR3 protein: CASSQGSGFGEQYF; CDR3 DNA: TGTGCCAGCAGCCAAGGATCCGGGTTTGGCGAGCAGTACTTC
CDR3 length: 14; D gene: NA; clone size: few; J gene: TRBJ2-3; V gene: TRBV5-1; CDR3 protein: CASSAVGGTDTQYF; CDR3 DNA: TGCGCCAGCAGCGCAGTAGGGGGCACAGATACGCAGTATTTT
CDR3 length: 15; D gene: NA; clone size: NA; J gene: TRBJ2-5; V gene: TRBV9; CDR3 protein: CASSQGSAARETQYF; CDR3 DNA: TGTGCCAGCAGCCAGGGGAGCGCTGCCAGGGAGACCCAGTACTTC
CDR3 length: 14; D gene: NA; clone size: few; J gene: TRBJ1-1; V gene: TRBV20-1; CDR3 protein: CSARNRAPSTEAFF; CDR3 DNA: TGCAGTGCTAGAAACCGGGCTCCTAGCACTGAAGCTTTCTTT
CDR3 length: 17; D gene: TRBD2; clone size: NA; J gene: TRBJ2-1; V gene: TRBV5-1; CDR3 protein: CASSLAGVAVSRSEQFF; CDR3 DNA: TGCGCCAGCAGCTTAGCGGGAGTTGCAGTTTCTCGGAGTGAGCAGTTCTTC
CDR3 length: 14; D gene: NA; clone size: NA; J gene: TRBJ2-5; V gene: TRBV20-1; CDR3 protein: CSARGGVVRETQYF; CDR3 DNA: TGCAGTGCGAGAGGGGGGGTGGTGCGAGAGACCCAGTACTTC
CDR3 length: 12; D gene: NA; clone size: many; J gene: TRBJ1-2; V gene: TRBV7-9; CDR3 protein: CASSLDAYGYTF; CDR3 DNA: TGTGCCAGCAGCTTAGACGCCTATGGCTACACCTTC
CDR3 length: 15; D gene: NA; clone size: NA; J gene: TRBJ1-1; V gene: TRBV7-2; CDR3 protein: CASSLDRPRGTEAFF; CDR3 DNA: TGTGCCAGCAGCTTAGACAGGCCCCGGGGCACTGAAGCTTTCTTT
CDR3 length: 17; D gene: TRBD1; clone size: NA; J gene: TRBJ2-3; V gene: TRBV5-1; CDR3 protein: CASSLYGDRGFTDTQYF; CDR3 DNA: TGCGCCAGCAGCTTGTATGGGGACAGGGGATTCACAGATACGCAGTATTTT
CDR3 length: 19; D gene: TRBD1; clone size: once; J gene: TRBJ2-7; V gene: TRBV11-2; CDR3 protein: CASSLKERTGRLRSYEQYF; CDR3 DNA: TGTGCCAGCAGCTTGAAAGAGCGGACAGGGAGACTTCGGTCCTACGAGCAGTACTTC
CDR3 length: 14; D gene: NA; clone size: few; J gene: TRBJ1-2; V gene: TRBV5-1; CDR3 protein: CASSLAQDSYGYTF; CDR3 DNA: TGCGCCAGCAGCTTGGCACAGGACAGCTATGGCTACACCTTC
CDR3 length: 14; D gene: NA; clone size: few; J gene: TRBJ2-7; V gene: TRBV9; CDR3 protein: CASSVERGTREQYF; CDR3 DNA: TGTGCCAGCAGCGTAGAAAGGGGTACTAGAGAGCAGTACTTC
CDR3 length: 14; D gene: NA; clone size: few; J gene: TRBJ1-2; V gene: TRBV7-2; CDR3 protein: CASSLVTASSGYTF; CDR3 DNA: TGTGCCAGCAGCTTAGTGACAGCCTCCAGCGGCTACACCTTC
CDR3 length: 15; D gene: TRBD2; clone size: few; J gene: TRBJ2-1; V gene: TRBV20-1; CDR3 protein: CSAREVTSGGNEQFF; CDR3 DNA: TGCAGTGCTAGAGAGGTGACTAGCGGGGGGAATGAGCAGTTCTTC
CDR3 length: 15; D gene: TRBD2; clone size: few; J gene: TRBJ2-1; V gene: TRBV20-1; CDR3 protein: CSASALAGSHNEQFF; CDR3 DNA: TGCAGTGCTTCAGCCTTAGCGGGGAGTCACAATGAGCAGTTCTTC
CDR3 length: 14; D gene: NA; clone size: NA; J gene: TRBJ1-2; V gene: TRBV6-5; CDR3 protein: CASSYDGGPYGYTF; CDR3 DNA: TGTGCCAGCAGTTACGATGGGGGACCCTATGGCTACACCTTC
CDR3 length: 16; D gene: NA; clone size: NA; J gene: TRBJ2-2; V gene: TRBV4-2; CDR3 protein: CASSQGVGGNTGELFF; CDR3 DNA: TGTGCCAGCAGCCAAGGAGTGGGGGGGAACACCGGGGAGCTGTTTTTT
CDR3 length: 15; D gene: NA; clone size: NA; J gene: TRBJ1-6; V gene: TRBV3-1; CDR3 protein: CASSPNNLGGSPLHF; CDR3 DNA: TGTGCCAGCAGCCCGAACAATCTGGGAGGCTCACCCCTCCACTTT
CDR3 length: 17; D gene: TRBD2; clone size: NA; J gene: TRBJ2-4; V gene: TRBV12-3/TRBV12-4; CDR3 protein: CASSLLNSGGAQDIQYF; CDR3 DNA: TGTGCCAGCAGTCTTCTAAATAGCGGGGGCGCACAGGATATTCAGTACTTC